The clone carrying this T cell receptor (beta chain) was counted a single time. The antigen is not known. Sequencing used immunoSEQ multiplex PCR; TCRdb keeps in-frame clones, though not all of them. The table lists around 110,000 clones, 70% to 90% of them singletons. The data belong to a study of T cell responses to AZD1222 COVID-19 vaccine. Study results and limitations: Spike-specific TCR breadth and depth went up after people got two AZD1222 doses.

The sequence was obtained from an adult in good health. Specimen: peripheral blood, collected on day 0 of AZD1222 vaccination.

The CDR3 DNA reads as TGTGCCAGCAGCTGGACAGGGTTCGCGGAGACCCAGTACTTC. Its protein is CASSWTGFAETQYF. The chain uses TRBV7-2 and TRBJ2-5; 8 bases are a match to TRBD1. The CDR3 loop spans 14 amino acids. J lost 5 bases, V lost 4 bases, and 6 bases had no gene match. Per the germline V gene, CDR1 is SGHTA and CDR2 is FQGNSA.